This T cell receptor (beta chain) came from a study of blood T cell repertoires in COVID-19. Using immunoSEQ multiplex PCR, the repertoire was profiled, and TCRdb retains in-frame clones only, with some absent. This table holds about 180,000 clones, approximately 77% found once. This CDR3 spans 14 amino acids. Trimming took off 1 base at V and 5 bases at J, with 12 bases between the two ends. Germline CDR1 reads SGHRS; CDR2 reads YFSETQ. This sequence originates from a man in his 60s who had recovered from COVID-19. The source material was PBMCs or T cells enriched from blood (not recorded which). This chain uses TRBV5-1 with TRBJ1-1; D is undetermined. CDR3 protein: CASSLTATQTEAFF. The CDR3 DNA reads as TGCGCCAGCAGCTTGACAGCAACACAAACTGAAGCTTTCTTT.